The 23 T cell receptor beta chains given below trace back to one sample, sequenced in a study of OX40 agonist ivuxolimab in advanced cancers. Libraries were built with the immunoSEQ multiplex PCR assay. Sourced from immuneACCESS, this table was stored by TCRdb with only in-frame sequences that have V and J called. A share of the clones is absent; for the studies checked, an unresolved V gene accounts for under half, and the remainder has no known explanation. The sample table holds around 70,000 clones, of which 81% were seen once. The ten largest clones represent about 5% of the sample. The sequenced sample was CD4+ or CD8+ T cells sorted from blood, obtained in a trial of the OX40 agonist ivuxolimab. These receptors were taken from an adult with an advanced solid tumor such as melanoma, head and neck, liver or kidney cancer.

The chain employs TRBV19 and TRBJ2-3; the match to TRBD2 covers 9 bases. CDR1 is LNHDA and CDR2 is SQIVND in the germline V gene (reference sequence). This CDR3 contains 15 residues. The V segment lost 3 bases and the J segment 3 bases; nucleotides outside the gene matches: 4. The CDR3 bases are TGTGCCAGTAGTATGTTTAGCGGGGGAACAGATACGCAGTATTTT. It specifies CASSMFSGGTDTQYF.

This sequence joins TRBV11-3 and TRBJ1-2; D call uncertain. The CDR3 sequence is 14 residues long. Germline V gives CDR1 SGHNT, CDR2 YENEEA. V shed 3 bases and J shed 0 bases, with 8 bases lying between them. Here the CDR3 DNA reads TGTGCCAGCAGCTTGAACAAAGCTAACTATGGCTACACCTTC. Encoded protein: CASSLNKANYGYTF.

This chain uses TRBV4-1 with TRBJ1-3; D is undetermined. Germline CDR1 reads MGHRA; CDR2 reads YSYEKL. Trimming left V 0 bases short and J 0 bases short, with 12 bases between. This CDR3 is 17 amino acids long. CDR3 nucleotides: TGCGCCAGCAGCCAAGATGGGCAGCGTCTCTCTGGAAACACCATATATTTT. This encodes CASSQDGQRLSGNTIYF.

The chain carries TRBV6-5 and TRBJ1-3, with D unclear. V was shortened by 6 bases and J by 4 bases, with 7 bases between the two germline ends. CDR1 is MNHEY, CDR2 SVGAGI, per germline. CDR3 length: 12 residues. The CDR3 spells CASSRPGNTIYF. The DNA of the CDR3 is TGTGCCAGCAGCCGGCCCGGAAACACCATATATTTT.

The chain combines TRBV10-3 with TRBJ2-7, with D perhaps given as TRBD1 or TRBD2 (5 bases each). V was shortened by 4 bases and J by 2 bases, with 12 bases between the two germline ends. CDR1 ENHRY and CDR2 SYGVKD come from the germline V gene. The CDR3 totals 14 residues. The CDR3 DNA follows: TGTGCCATCAGTGCTCCGGGACGTCCCTACGAGCAGTACTTC. Amino acid sequence: CAISAPGRPYEQYF.

A note on this clone: The junction differs from germline at one of its ends, possibly a read error. V and J are TRBV2 and TRBJ2-7; 7 bases are a match to TRBD1. The germline gives CDR1 SNHLY, CDR2 FYNNEI. The CDR3 has 13 amino acids. The DNA for the CDR3 is TGTGCCACCAGTTCGGGACAGCCCTACGAGCAGTACTTC. This gives the protein CATSSGQPYEQYF.

This clone was seen once. V and J are TRBV29-1 and TRBJ2-1; D may be TRBD1 (6 bases). Per germline, CDR1 SQVTM and CDR2 ANQGSEA. The germline V and J ends were trimmed by 7 bases and 7 bases, with 20 bases remaining between them. This CDR3 comprises 14 residues. The CDR3: CSAHGPAQGNEQFF. The CDR3 DNA sequence: TGCAGCGCTCACGGACCCGCCCAGGGGAATGAGCAGTTCTTC.

The rearrangement links TRBV12-5 to TRBJ2-1; 7 positions agree with TRBD1. V trimming: 1 base; J trimming: 1 base; junction bases outside the gene matches: 7. The CDR3 is 17 amino acids. Germline V gives CDR1 LGHNT, CDR2 FRNRAP. CDR3 nucleotide sequence: TGTGCTAGTGGTTTGGAGTTGCAGGGGGTGTCCTACAATGAGCAGTTCTTC. Amino acid sequence: CASGLELQGVSYNEQFF.

A remark on this clone: This clone may be a read error of a much larger clone one base away. This chain connects TRBV4-1 to TRBJ2-3; 7 nucleotides agree with TRBD2. The CDR3 loop spans 15 amino acids. V trimming: 5 bases; J trimming: 3 bases; junction bases outside the gene matches: 8. Germline lookup yields CDR1 MGHRA and CDR2 YSYEKL. DNA of the CDR3: TGCGCCAGCAGCGGAGGCACTAGCGATACAGATACGCAGTATTTT. Translating gives CASSGGTSDTDTQYF.

This chain links TRBV29-1 with TRBJ2-1; TRBD1 agrees at 10 bases. The CDR3 runs 15 residues. Trimming removed 7 bases from V and 12 bases from J; junction bases left unmatched: 18. Germline CDR1 is SQVTM and CDR2 is ANQGSEA. The CDR3, as DNA: TGCAGCGCAACGTCGACCGGGACAGGGGAAATCGGGCAGTTCTTC. Translated, it gives CSATSTGTGEIGQFF.

As DNA, the CDR3 is TGTGCCAGCAGCTTGCGGACTACCTCAGATACGCAGTATTTT. Its translation is CASSLRTTSDTQYF. The chain joins TRBV7-8 to TRBJ2-3; the D gene is possibly TRBD2 (6 bases). Germline values: CDR1 SGHVS, CDR2 FQNEAQ. Trimming left V 3 bases short and J 4 bases short, with 11 bases between. There are 14 residues in the CDR3.

The chain employs TRBV4-1 and TRBJ2-3; 10 bases match TRBD2. CDR3 size: 19 residues. Looked up from germline, CDR1 is MGHRA and CDR2 is YSYEKL. Trimming cost V 2 bases and J 1 base; bases outside gene matches: 12. The CDR3 bases are TGCGCCAGCAGCCAACGGGCTAGCGGGGGCGGCTTTGGCACAGATACGCAGTATTTT. This gives the protein CASSQRASGGGFGTDTQYF.

V is TRBV29-1 and J is TRBJ1-4; TRBD1 aligns across 8 bases. The V gene end was trimmed by 5 bases and the J gene end by 7 bases; junction bases not matched to a gene: 6. The germline CDR1 and CDR2 sequences are SQVTM and ANQGSEA. The CDR3 length is 13 residues. This chain's CDR3 is CSVWLQGGEKLFF. In DNA, the CDR3 is TGCAGCGTTTGGTTACAGGGGGGTGAAAAACTGTTTTTT.

The CDR3 sequence is CASSEPAGVEAFF. CDR3 sequence (DNA): TGCGCCAGCAGCGAACCCGCCGGGGTTGAAGCTTTCTTT. This rearrangement joins TRBV5-1 to TRBJ1-1; no clear D. Germline V gene lookup returns CDR1 SGHRS and CDR2 YFSETQ. The CDR3 is made up of 13 amino acids. V was clipped by 4 bases and J by 7 bases, with 14 bases between them.

This clone was counted between two and nine times. V gene TRBV27 combines with J gene TRBJ2-7; possibly TRBD1 for D (6 bases). Between the trimmed V and J ends, which lost 2 bases and 2 bases, there was a span of 10 bases. Germline CDR1 and CDR2: MNHEY and SMNVEV (reference sequence). The CDR3 runs 14 residues. The CDR3 protein is CASSLNRDTYEQYF. CDR3 bases: TGTGCCAGCAGTTTAAACCGGGACACCTACGAGCAGTACTTC.

The CDR3 loop is CASSLSLVQFF. The CDR3 nucleotides read TGTGCCAGCAGTTTATCTCTTGTGCAGTTCTTC. The genes are TRBV28 and TRBJ2-1; D gene unclear. The CDR3 loop spans 11 amino acids. Germline V lookup: CDR1 MDHEN, CDR2 SYDVKM. V shed 1 base and J shed 12 bases, with 7 bases lying between them.

The V and J genes are TRBV21-1 and TRBJ2-3; the table's D call TRBD2 went unverified against the DNA. TRBV21-1 is classified as a pseudogene. This CDR3 comprises 18 residues. The CDR3 sequence: CASSKRVAGGPGADTQYF. The CDR3 nucleotides read TGTGCCAGCAGCAAACGGGTAGCGGGGGGGCCCGGCGCAGATACGCAGTATTTT.

The CDR3 loop reads CASSSAGLAAYEQYF. CDR3 bases: TGTGCCAGCAGCTCCGCGGGACTAGCGGCCTACGAGCAGTACTTC. The chain combines TRBV7-6 with TRBJ2-5; 11 bases are a match to TRBD2. The DNA matches TRBJ2-7 better at its end, which makes the J call doubtful. This CDR3 spans 15 amino acids. The germline CDR1 and CDR2 sequences are SGHVS and FNYEAQ.

The chain combines TRBV5-5 with TRBJ1-1; D uncertain. Deletions cut 4 bases from V and 0 bases from J, with 7 bases between. The germline gives CDR1 SGHKS, CDR2 YYEKEE (reference sequence). The CDR3 covers 13 residues. The CDR3 region is CASSPWMNTEAFF. The CDR3 nucleotides are TGTGCCAGCAGCCCGTGGATGAACACTGAAGCTTTCTTT.

V gene TRBV11-2 combines with J gene TRBJ1-2; D gene uncertain. This CDR3 has 12 residues. Germline lookup yields CDR1 SGHAT and CDR2 FQNNGV. V lost 5 bases and J 7 bases, leaving 11 bases between the germline ends. CDR3 sequence: CASSPEGGGYTF. CDR3 DNA sequence: TGTGCCAGCAGCCCCGAAGGAGGTGGCTACACCTTC.

V is TRBV18 and J is TRBJ1-5, with TRBD1 as a possible D gene (5 bases). Germline V gene sequence: CDR1 KGHSH, CDR2 LQKENI. Between the trimmed V and J ends, which lost 5 bases and 0 bases, there was a span of 8 bases. This CDR3 is built from 14 residues. The CDR3: CASSSTDSNQPQHF. In DNA, the CDR3 is TGTGCCAGCTCATCGACAGATAGCAATCAGCCCCAGCATTTT.

J is TRBJ2-1 and V is TRBV5-6, with TRBD1 identical over 7 bases. After removal of 4 bases from V and 4 bases from J, the junction contained 5 bases not matched to a gene. CDR3 length: 14 amino acids. Germline V gene sequence: CDR1 SGHDT, CDR2 YYEEEE. CDR3 in amino acids: CASSRGQSYNEQFF. CDR3 coding DNA: TGTGCCAGCAGCCGGGGACAGTCGTACAATGAGCAGTTCTTC. The entire variable domain, with the rest obtained from reference TRBV5-6 and TRBJ2-1, is as follows: DAGVTQSPTHLIKTRGQQVTLRCSPKSGHDTVSWYQQALGQGPQFIFQYYEEEERQRGNFPDRFSGHQFPNYSSELNVNALLLGDSALYLCASSRGQSYNEQFFGPGTRLTVL.

This rearrangement joins TRBV7-2 to TRBJ2-1, with 7 bases aligning to TRBD2. The V gene end was trimmed by 3 bases and the J gene end by 2 bases; junction bases not matched to a gene: 4. CDR3 length: 15 amino acids. Germline V lookup: CDR1 SGHTA, CDR2 FQGNSA. CDR3 DNA sequence: TGTGCCAGCAGCTTGAGCGGGGTGACCTACAATGAGCAGTTCTTC. Encoded protein: CASSLSGVTYNEQFF. Together with reference TRBV7-2 and TRBJ2-1, the CDR3 gives the full variable domain: GAGVSQSPSNKVTEKGKDVELRCDPISGHTALYWYRQSLGQGLEFLIYFQGNSAPDKSGLPSDRFSAERTGGSVSTLTIQRTQQEDSAVYLCASSLSGVTYNEQFFGPGTRLTVL.